The 32 T cell receptor beta chains below were found in one sample sequenced in a study of spatial heterogeneity in lung cancer. TCRdb reprocessed the 5' RACE reads via MiXCR and lists one record per CDR3 protein. The data hold approximately 90,000 distinct CDR3 sequences, with 7% to 9% observed a single time. Described time point: sample taken at primary tumor resection. Whole RNA obtained from tumor, nontumor lung or frozen PBMC underwent sequencing without sorting. Here the sequenced sample was PBMCs, taken at surgery. The receptors here all came from a male donor with early-stage non-small cell lung cancer.

This clonotype showed up just a few times. The genes are TRBV20-1 and TRBJ2-1, with D hard to call. The CDR3 extends over 10 amino acids. V shed 5 bases and J shed 7 bases, with 6 bases lying between them. Germline values: CDR1 DFQATT, CDR2 SNEGSKA (reference sequence). The CDR3 reads CSAGRNEQFF. The CDR3 DNA follows: TGCAGTGCTGGGCGTAATGAGCAGTTCTTC.

A few counts support this clonotype. The chain employs TRBV7-2 and TRBJ1-2; D might be TRBD1 (5 bases). This CDR3 is built from 13 residues. Trimming shortened V by 5 bases and J by 7 bases, and 14 bases separated the two germline ends. The germline V gene has CDR1 SGHTA and CDR2 FQGNSA. The DNA of the CDR3 is TGTGCCAGCAGCCAAGGGACGGCCGCTGGCTACACCTTC. This codes for CASSQGTAAGYTF.

There are a few counts of this clonotype. The chain uses TRBV6-6 and TRBJ1-4; possibly TRBD1 for D (5 bases). The germline V gene encodes CDR1 MNHNY and CDR2 SVGAGI (reference sequence). V shed 3 bases and J shed 7 bases, with 12 bases lying between them. The CDR3 length is 14 residues. The DNA for the CDR3 is TGTGCCAGCAGTTATGGGGGAGAGGGTGAAAAACTGTTTTTT. Protein: CASSYGGEGEKLFF.

In its sample, this clonotype was seen a few times. The chain joins TRBV29-1 to TRBJ2-5, with 8 bases lining up with TRBD1. The CDR3 extends over 12 amino acids. J gave up 5 bases and V 5 bases, and 4 bases lay outside the gene matches. Germline CDR1 and CDR2: SQVTM and ANQGSEA. CDR3 bases: TGCAGCGTTATAACAGGGGGTGAGACCCAGTACTTC. It translates to CSVITGGETQYF.

CDR3 in amino acids: CASSKVGLAHSYEQYF. The DNA for the CDR3 is TGTGCCAGCAGCAAAGTGGGACTAGCGCATTCCTACGAGCAGTACTTC. The chain uses TRBV21-1 and TRBJ2-7; TRBD2, as called in the table, went unchecked against the DNA. TRBV21-1 is shown as a pseudogene. This CDR3 has 16 amino acids.

This clonotype came up a few times. The chain links TRBV7-9 to TRBJ1-6; 7 positions match TRBD1. The germline CDR1 and CDR2 sequences are SEHNR and FQNEAQ (reference sequence). The V and J ends lost 4 bases and 6 bases, in that order; junction bases with no gene match: 9. The CDR3 is made up of 16 amino acids. CDR3 coding DNA: TGTGCCAGCAGCTCCCAGTTCGGACAGGTTAATTCACCCCTCCACTTT. It yields the protein CASSSQFGQVNSPLHF.

V gene TRBV29-1 combines with J gene TRBJ1-2; maybe TRBD1 (6 bases). This CDR3 spans 12 amino acids. V lost 2 bases, J lost 8 bases, and 12 bases lay in between. Germline-derived CDR1 and CDR2 are SQVTM and ANQGSEA. CDR3 sequence reads: CSVEQGNRGYTF. The CDR3 bases are TGCAGCGTTGAACAGGGGAATCGGGGCTACACCTTC.

This chain uses TRBV9 with TRBJ2-3, with D tentatively TRBD2 (6 bases). Germline V lookup: CDR1 SGDLS, CDR2 YYNGEE. The V gene lost 4 bases and the J gene lost 2 bases, with 20 bases spanning the gap. This CDR3 has 17 amino acids. The CDR3: CASSFPQAGHPTDTQYF. The CDR3 DNA sequence: TGTGCCAGCAGCTTCCCCCAGGCGGGGCACCCCACAGATACGCAGTATTTT.

In this sample, this clonotype turned up a few times. The chain recombines TRBV20-1 with TRBJ2-2, with D hard to call. V dropped 0 bases and J dropped 6 bases, with 14 bases sitting between them. The CDR3 sequence is 15 residues long. The germline CDR1 and CDR2 sequences are DFQATT and SNEGSKA (reference sequence). CDR3 loop: CSARDSQRTAGELFF. The DNA for the CDR3 is TGCAGTGCTAGAGATTCCCAAAGAACGGCCGGGGAGCTGTTTTTT.

This clonotype appeared many times. The chain joins TRBV9 to TRBJ2-3; 10 bases map to TRBD1. CDR1 is SGDLS, CDR2 YYNGEE, per germline. Trimming at V came to 4 bases and at J to 0 bases, leaving 5 bases not matched to a gene. This CDR3 has 16 residues. The CDR3 region has the DNA TGTGCCAGCAGCTCGGACAGGGGGGCTAGCACAGATACGCAGTATTTT. Translated: CASSSDRGASTDTQYF.

This clonotype was counted only a few times. The genes are TRBV12-3 or TRBV12-4 and TRBJ2-7, with D uncertain. The CDR3 has 13 residues. V lost 0 bases to trimming and J lost 4 bases, with 7 bases between them. CDR3 protein: CASSLALEYEQYF. CDR3 coding DNA: TGTGCCAGCAGTTTAGCGCTCGAGTACGAGCAGTACTTC.

This CDR3 is CATSDLRGAHGSYNEQFF. The CDR3 DNA reads as TGTGCCACCAGTGATTTGAGGGGGGCCCATGGCTCCTACAATGAGCAGTTCTTC. This rearrangement joins TRBV24-1 to TRBJ2-1; the D gene could be TRBD1 or TRBD2 (6 bases each). This CDR3 has 18 amino acids. Trimming removed 0 bases at V and 0 bases at J, with 14 bases between. Germline CDR1 is KGHDR and CDR2 is SFDVKD.

In its sample, this clonotype was seen a few times. For the CDR3, the DNA is TGTGCCAGCAGCTTCGGAACGGGGGACGGCTACGAGCAGTACTTC. Amino acids: CASSFGTGDGYEQYF. The gene calls are TRBV7-2 and TRBJ2-7; the D gene is possibly TRBD2 (6 bases). Germline CDR1 is SGHTA and CDR2 is FQGNSA. Trimming took 3 bases from V and 3 from J, leaving 15 bases between them. There are 15 residues in the CDR3. Full variable domain (remainder filled in from reference TRBV7-2 and TRBJ2-7): GAGVSQSPSNKVTEKGKDVELRCDPISGHTALYWYRQSLGQGLEFLIYFQGNSAPDKSGLPSDRFSAERTGGSVSTLTIQRTQQEDSAVYLCASSFGTGDGYEQYFGPGTRLTVT.

This clonotype was seen ten or more times. The gene calls are TRBV10-3 and TRBJ2-3; no firm D call. The ends were cut back, 3 bases at V and 0 bases at J, with 7 bases in the middle. Germline lookup yields CDR1 ENHRY and CDR2 SYGVKD. This CDR3 contains 14 residues. The DNA of the CDR3 is TGTGCCATCAGTGACCACAGCAGCACAGATACGCAGTATTTT. Translation: CAISDHSSTDTQYF.

This clonotype came up many times. The V and J genes are TRBV12-3 or TRBV12-4 and TRBJ1-2; weak D call: TRBD1 (5 bases). The CDR3 extends over 13 amino acids. Trimming cost V 5 bases and J 4 bases, with 11 bases left between them. CDR3 in DNA: TGTGCCAGCAGTCAAGGGGAGGTCTATGGCTACACCTTC. It encodes CASSQGEVYGYTF.

Ten or more counts support this clonotype. The rearrangement joins TRBV20-1 to TRBJ2-2; possible D gene TRBD2, 6 bases. CDR3 length: 14 amino acids. V was clipped by 6 bases and J by 0 bases, with 11 bases between them. Germline V gene sequence: CDR1 DFQATT, CDR2 SNEGSKA (reference sequence). In DNA form, the CDR3 reads TGCAGTGCCGGGGGACTCGCGAACACCGGGGAGCTGTTTTTT. As protein: CSAGGLANTGELFF.

The chain combines TRBV15 with TRBJ2-7; tentatively, D is TRBD1 (6 bases). Germline V gene lookup returns CDR1 LNHNV and CDR2 YYDKDF (reference sequence). Between the trimmed V and J ends, which lost 0 bases and 6 bases, there was a span of 15 bases. This CDR3 comprises 15 residues. This CDR3 reads CATSRDQQGSGEQYF. The CDR3 DNA is TGTGCCACCAGCAGAGATCAGCAGGGGTCAGGCGAGCAGTACTTC. The variable domain in full, completed from reference TRBV15 and TRBJ2-7, reads DAMVIQNPRYQVTQFGKPVTLSCSQTLNHNVMYWYQQKSSQAPKLLFHYYDKDFNNEADTPDNFQSRRPNTSFCFLDIRSPGLGDTAMYLCATSRDQQGSGEQYFGPGTRLTVT.

This clonotype has ten or more counts. The chain has TRBV29-1 and TRBJ2-3, with 13 bases aligning to TRBD2. Germline V gene data show CDR1 as SQVTM and CDR2 as ANQGSEA. This CDR3 spans 15 amino acids. J lost 0 bases, V lost 3 bases, and 0 bases had no gene match. The CDR3 DNA reads TGCAGCGTTGAGGGACTAGCGGGGAGCACAGATACGCAGTATTTT. This gives the protein CSVEGLAGSTDTQYF.

This clonotype was recorded many times. The chain couples TRBV2 to TRBJ2-5; 7 bases match TRBD2. The V segment lost 4 bases and the J segment 2 bases; nucleotides outside the gene matches: 1. Germline V CDR1 and CDR2: SNHLY, FYNNEI. This CDR3 spans 13 amino acids. CDR3 DNA: TGTGCCAGCAGTGGGACTAGTCAAGAGACCCAGTACTTC. It is translated as CASSGTSQETQYF.

The chain uses TRBV7-9 and TRBJ2-5; TRBD2 is a possible D gene (5 bases). V lost 1 base and J lost 9, with 12 bases in between. CDR3 size: 13 residues. Germline CDR1 is SEHNR and CDR2 is FQNEAQ (reference sequence). The CDR3 DNA reads TGTGCCAGCAGCTTAGACGGGGTGGCGGCCCAGTACTTC. This codes for CASSLDGVAAQYF.

The CDR3 nucleotides are TGTGCCAGCAGCCTTCGACTAGCGGGAGAGCAGTTCTTC. Its protein is CASSLRLAGEQFF. The V gene is TRBV3-1, the J gene TRBJ2-1, with 11 bases matching TRBD2. The CDR3 is 13 residues long. Germline V gene lookup returns CDR1 LGHDT and CDR2 YNNKEL (reference sequence). V lost 4 bases and J lost 10; bases outside the gene matches: 3.

This clonotype was found a few times. V gene TRBV7-9 combines with J gene TRBJ1-1, with D possibly being TRBD1 (6 bases). The CDR3 is made up of 16 amino acids. From germline, CDR1 is SEHNR and CDR2 FQNEAQ (reference sequence). The V and J ends lost 4 bases and 0 bases respectively, with 15 bases between them. The CDR3 nucleotides read TGTGCCAGCAGCTCTAGACAGGCCCCCTTGAACACTGAAGCTTTCTTT. Protein: CASSSRQAPLNTEAFF.

This clonotype was seen a handful of times. Its ends do not fully match the called genes, so a read error is possible. The V and J genes are TRBV9 and TRBJ2-3; D assignment may be TRBD1 or TRBD2 (5 bases each). CDR3 length: 16 residues. Germline CDR1 SGDLS, CDR2 YYNGEE. The CDR3 DNA sequence: TGTGTCAGCAGCGTAATGGGACCGGGTAGCACAGATACGCAGTATTTT. This encodes CVSSVMGPGSTDTQYF.

This clonotype was detected ten times or more. The chain carries TRBV7-9 and TRBJ2-1, with D possibly being TRBD1 (6 bases). Trimming left V 8 bases short and J 0 bases short, with 17 bases between. The V gene's germline CDR1 is SEHNR and CDR2 FQNEAQ (reference sequence). The CDR3 totals 16 residues. DNA for the CDR3: TGTGCCAGCTTTTGGAAAAGGGGGAGCTCCTACAATGAGCAGTTCTTC. Amino acids: CASFWKRGSSYNEQFF.

This clonotype appeared a few times. The V gene is TRBV5-4, the J gene TRBJ2-1; D may match TRBD1 or TRBD2 (5 bases each). From germline, CDR1 is SGHNT and CDR2 YYREEE (reference sequence). CDR3 length: 16 amino acids. V was pared by 3 bases and J by 2 bases, with 15 bases between. The CDR3 sequence is CASSSLARGAYNEQFF. The DNA of the CDR3 is TGTGCCAGCAGCTCCTTAGCCAGAGGGGCCTACAATGAGCAGTTCTTC.

The chain joins TRBV5-1 to TRBJ2-2; 8 bases map to TRBD1. This CDR3 has 17 residues. CDR1 and CDR2 (germline): SGHRS, YFSETQ. J was trimmed by 4 bases and V by 1 base; bases with no gene match: 9. The CDR3 DNA sequence: TGCGCCAGCAGCTTGTTGTTGGGACAGGCGAGCACCGGGGAGCTGTTTTTT. Translation gives CASSLLLGQASTGELFF.

CDR3 sequence (DNA): TGTGCCAGCAGTATGGACGGTGGGGAAAAACTGTTTTTT. Residues: CASSMDGGEKLFF. The chain uses TRBV12-3 or TRBV12-4 and TRBJ1-4; D is ambiguous. The V end was cut by 5 bases, the J end by 8 bases, with 12 bases between. This CDR3 has 13 residues.

This clonotype occurred many times. This rearrangement joins TRBV28 to TRBJ2-2; D is perhaps TRBD2 (6 bases). Germline loops: CDR1 MDHEN, CDR2 SYDVKM. Trimming took 9 bases from V and 5 from J, leaving 16 bases between them. There are 14 residues in the CDR3. For the CDR3, the DNA is TGTGCCAGTAGACTAGTTGTTGGTACCGGGGAGCTGTTTTTT. This encodes CASRLVVGTGELFF.

The rearrangement joins TRBV19 to TRBJ2-3, with 12 nucleotides matching TRBD2. Per the germline V gene, CDR1 is LNHDA and CDR2 is SQIVND (reference sequence). J was trimmed by 5 bases and V by 6 bases; bases with no gene match: 6. CDR3 length equals 15 residues. CDR3 coding DNA: TGTGCCAGTAGGCGACTAGCGGGAGAAGAAGATACGCAGTATTTT. Translation: CASRRLAGEEDTQYF.

The V gene is TRBV12-3 or TRBV12-4, the J gene TRBJ2-3, with D possibly called TRBD1 or TRBD2 (5 bases each). V lost 6 bases and J 0 bases, leaving 10 bases between the germline ends. The CDR3 contains 14 residues. The CDR3 DNA sequence: TGTGCCAGCAGGGGACGGATTAGCACAGATACGCAGTATTTT. This translates into CASRGRISTDTQYF.

The sample holds a few counts of this clonotype. V is TRBV15 and J is TRBJ2-2; D is perhaps TRBD1 (5 bases). From germline, CDR1 is LNHNV and CDR2 YYDKDF (reference sequence). Between the trimmed V and J ends, which lost 0 bases and 4 bases, there was a span of 12 bases. The CDR3 loop spans 16 amino acids. CDR3 coding DNA: TGTGCCACCAGCAGAGATGTTGACAGAGCCACCGGGGAGCTGTTTTTT. Protein sequence: CATSRDVDRATGELFF.

This clonotype was found a few times. This chain connects TRBV20-1 to TRBJ2-7; D might be TRBD2 (6 bases). The CDR3 is 11 residues long. Germline lookup yields CDR1 DFQATT and CDR2 SNEGSKA (reference sequence). The V end was cut by 1 base, the J end by 7 bases, with 8 bases between. CDR3 DNA: TGCAGTGCTAGAGGGGCGGGAGAGCAGTACTTC. Translating it yields CSARGAGEQYF.